This paragraph covers one T cell receptor beta chain sequence. Per the study methods: Estimation of nucleated cell counts was performed using reference gene primer amplification. Here immunoSEQ multiplex PCR was the method, and the copy in TCRdb shows in-frame clones only, minus some. The D gene and trimming were derived from the DNA, and the V and J assignments and clone size from that table. The sample lists around 120,000 clones, roughly 69% occurring once. The V end was cut by 6 bases, the J end by 5 bases, with 14 bases between. The CDR3 runs 14 residues. CDR1 and CDR2 (germline): MDHEN, SYDVKM. These data are taken from a study of blood T cell repertoires in COVID-19. Study-level background: Samples representing acute and convalescent COVID-19 were sourced from the United States, Italy and Spain. T cells, B-cell-depleted T cells, or PBMCs supplied cDNA or gDNA.

Source material: peripheral blood. The sequence came from an older woman with acute or convalescent COVID-19. This rearrangement joins TRBV28 to TRBJ1-5; D not resolved. CDR3 nucleotide sequence: TGTGCCAGCAGCACTGGTCTTTTGTATCAGCCCCAGCATTTT. This encodes CASSTGLLYQPQHF.